The T cell receptor beta chain described here comes from a study of shared clonotypes between healthy human individuals. Findings and limits, study-wide: Naive CD4 clonotypes were shared across several donors at around 5.4%. It was the non-shared clonotypes that had lower generation probabilities than clonotypes shared by all four donors.

The material for each subset, its genomic DNA, was split evenly across several immunoSEQ plates. The protocol was immunoSEQ multiplex PCR, while the TCRdb copy is restricted to in-frame clones and leaves out a portion. This sample has 2,100,000 or so clones; approximately 94% occur once, and the top ten carry less than 0.15%. Trimming left V 2 bases short and J 6 bases short, with 17 bases between. CDR3 length: 16 amino acids. From germline, CDR1 is SGHDT and CDR2 YYEEEE. Remarks on this clone: The antigen is unknown.

The genes are TRBV5-6 and TRBJ2-2; D perhaps matches TRBD2 (5 bases). Sample: naive CD4+ T cells sorted from blood. The subset here: CD45RA+ positively selected. The receptor was isolated from a young man in good health. CDR3 loop: CASSFGLEAIPGELFF. CDR3 coding DNA: TGTGCCAGCAGCTTTGGACTGGAAGCCATCCCCGGGGAGCTGTTTTTT.